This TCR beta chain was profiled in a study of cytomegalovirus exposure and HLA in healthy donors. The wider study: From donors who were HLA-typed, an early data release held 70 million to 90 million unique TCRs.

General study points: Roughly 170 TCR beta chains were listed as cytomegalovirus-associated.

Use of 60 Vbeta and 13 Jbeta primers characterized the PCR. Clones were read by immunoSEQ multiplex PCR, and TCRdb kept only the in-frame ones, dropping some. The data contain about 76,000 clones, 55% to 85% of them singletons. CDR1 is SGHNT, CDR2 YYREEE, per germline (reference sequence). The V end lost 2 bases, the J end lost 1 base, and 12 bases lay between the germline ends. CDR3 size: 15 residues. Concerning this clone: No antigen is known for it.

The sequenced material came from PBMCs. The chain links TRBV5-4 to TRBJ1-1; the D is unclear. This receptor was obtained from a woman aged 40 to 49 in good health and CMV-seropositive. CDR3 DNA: TGTGCCAGCAGCTTACTTGGCAGCGGGAACACTGAAGCTTTCTTT. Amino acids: CASSLLGSGNTEAFF.